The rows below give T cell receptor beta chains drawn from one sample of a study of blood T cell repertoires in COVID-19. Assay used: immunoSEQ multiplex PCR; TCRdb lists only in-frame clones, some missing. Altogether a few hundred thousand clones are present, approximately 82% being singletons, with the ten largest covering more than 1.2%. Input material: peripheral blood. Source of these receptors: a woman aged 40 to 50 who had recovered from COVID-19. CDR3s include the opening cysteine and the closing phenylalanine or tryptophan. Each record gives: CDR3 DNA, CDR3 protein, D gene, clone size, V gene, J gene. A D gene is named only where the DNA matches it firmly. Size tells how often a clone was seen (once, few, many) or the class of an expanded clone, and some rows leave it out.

CDR3nt: TGTGCCACCAGCAGAGAGAGGTTGGGGACGGGGGGTTCACCCCTCCACTTT
CDR3aa: CATSRERLGTGGSPLHF
d_gene: -
abundance: -
v_gene: TRBV15
j_gene: TRBJ1-6

CDR3nt: TGCGCCAGCAGCTTGGCCACACAGGGGGCGAAGGATACGCAGTATTTT
CDR3aa: CASSLATQGAKDTQYF
d_gene: TRBD1
abundance: -
v_gene: TRBV5-1
j_gene: TRBJ2-3

CDR3nt: TGCGCCAGCAGCTTCACACAGGGTTCCTATGGCTACACCTTC
CDR3aa: CASSFTQGSYGYTF
d_gene: -
abundance: -
v_gene: TRBV5-1
j_gene: TRBJ1-2

CDR3nt: TGTGCCAGTAGTCCCCAGGGCAGTGGGAGGAGGTATGGCTACACCTTC
CDR3aa: CASSPQGSGRRYGYTF
d_gene: -
abundance: -
v_gene: TRBV19
j_gene: TRBJ1-2

CDR3nt: TGTGCCAGCAGACTTGGGGGGGAGATGGGTGGCTACACCTTC
CDR3aa: CASRLGGEMGGYTF
d_gene: -
abundance: -
v_gene: TRBV28
j_gene: TRBJ1-2

CDR3nt: TGTGCCAGCAGACCCCCCAGCGGGGCCTTCACAGATACGCAGTATTTT
CDR3aa: CASRPPSGAFTDTQYF
d_gene: TRBD2
abundance: -
v_gene: TRBV6-6
j_gene: TRBJ2-3

CDR3nt: TGTGCCAGCAGTTATCGCTCACAGACATCGAACACTGAAGCTTTCTTT
CDR3aa: CASSYRSQTSNTEAFF
d_gene: -
abundance: once
v_gene: TRBV6-6
j_gene: TRBJ1-1

CDR3nt: TGTGCCAGCAGCTTTATGGCAGGGGCTAACTATGGCTACACCTTC
CDR3aa: CASSFMAGANYGYTF
d_gene: -
abundance: -
v_gene: TRBV7-8
j_gene: TRBJ1-2

CDR3nt: TGTGCCAGCCGGGTGAATCACTATGGCTACACCTTC
CDR3aa: CASRVNHYGYTF
d_gene: -
abundance: -
v_gene: TRBV28
j_gene: TRBJ1-2

CDR3nt: TGTGCCAGCAGTGAATGGGCAGGGATTAATCAGCCCCAGCATTTT
CDR3aa: CASSEWAGINQPQHF
d_gene: -
abundance: -
v_gene: TRBV6-1
j_gene: TRBJ1-5

CDR3nt: TGTGCCAGTTCTTTGAGGTTGGTGAACACTGAAGCTTTCTTT
CDR3aa: CASSLRLVNTEAFF
d_gene: -
abundance: -
v_gene: TRBV6-1
j_gene: TRBJ1-1

CDR3nt: TGTGCCAGCAGTGCGGGAACGGGCCGATATGGCTACACCTTC
CDR3aa: CASSAGTGRYGYTF
d_gene: -
abundance: -
v_gene: TRBV2
j_gene: TRBJ1-2

CDR3nt: TGCAGCGTTCCGGGACAGGGTCGCGAGCAGTACTTC
CDR3aa: CSVPGQGREQYF
d_gene: TRBD1
abundance: -
v_gene: TRBV29-1
j_gene: TRBJ2-7

CDR3nt: TGCGCCAGCAAACAGGGGGGCACCGGGGAGCTGTTTTTT
CDR3aa: CASKQGGTGELFF
d_gene: TRBD1
abundance: -
v_gene: TRBV10-1
j_gene: TRBJ2-2

CDR3nt: TGCAGCGTACAGGGGGCGCTTGCTGGGGCCAACGTCCTGACTTTC
CDR3aa: CSVQGALAGANVLTF
d_gene: TRBD1
abundance: once
v_gene: TRBV29-1
j_gene: TRBJ2-6

CDR3nt: TGTGCCAGCAGTAGCATGCGATCACTGACAGCTTTCTTT
CDR3aa: CASSSMRSLTAFF
d_gene: -
abundance: -
v_gene: TRBV13
j_gene: TRBJ1-1

CDR3nt: TGTGCCAGCAGCTTAACGGGACAGGGGGCGAACGGCTACACCTTC
CDR3aa: CASSLTGQGANGYTF
d_gene: TRBD1
abundance: -
v_gene: TRBV7-9
j_gene: TRBJ1-2

CDR3nt: TGTGCCAGCAGCTTAAACAGGGATCCAGACAATGAGCAGTTCTTC
CDR3aa: CASSLNRDPDNEQFF
d_gene: -
abundance: -
v_gene: TRBV7-3
j_gene: TRBJ2-1

CDR3nt: TGTGCCAGCAGCCAAGCCGGGACAGATAGTGGCTACACCTTC
CDR3aa: CASSQAGTDSGYTF
d_gene: TRBD1
abundance: -
v_gene: TRBV3-1/TRBV3-2
j_gene: TRBJ1-2

CDR3nt: TGTGCCAGCAGCTTGCGTGGGACAGGATATTCACCCCTCCACTTT
CDR3aa: CASSLRGTGYSPLHF
d_gene: TRBD1
abundance: -
v_gene: TRBV5-4
j_gene: TRBJ1-6

CDR3nt: TGTGCCATCAGTGATCCCCAGGGCCTCTACGAGCAGTACTTC
CDR3aa: CAISDPQGLYEQYF
d_gene: -
abundance: -
v_gene: TRBV10-3
j_gene: TRBJ2-7

CDR3nt: TGTGCCACCAGCTCCATCGACAGGGGCGCCTACGAGCAGTACTTC
CDR3aa: CATSSIDRGAYEQYF
d_gene: TRBD1
abundance: -
v_gene: TRBV15
j_gene: TRBJ2-7

CDR3nt: TGTGCCAGCAGCTTACAGGGGTTTAATTCACCCCTCCACTTT
CDR3aa: CASSLQGFNSPLHF
d_gene: -
abundance: -
v_gene: TRBV7-2
j_gene: TRBJ1-6

CDR3nt: TGTGCCAGCAGTGGAACAGGGGCGCATATTAGGACTGAAGCTTTCTTT
CDR3aa: CASSGTGAHIRTEAFF
d_gene: TRBD1
abundance: -
v_gene: TRBV28
j_gene: TRBJ1-1

CDR3nt: TGTGCCAGCAGCTTCAAGGACAGGATGAACACTGAAGCTTTCTTT
CDR3aa: CASSFKDRMNTEAFF
d_gene: TRBD1
abundance: -
v_gene: TRBV13
j_gene: TRBJ1-1

CDR3nt: TGCGCCAGCAGCATAATGGACAGTTACGAGCAGTACTTC
CDR3aa: CASSIMDSYEQYF
d_gene: -
abundance: -
v_gene: TRBV5-1
j_gene: TRBJ2-7